A single sample gave rise to the 6 T cell receptor beta chains below, sequenced in a study of T-cell reconstitution after alpha-beta-depleted transplantation in children. Construction of the TCRbeta library involved unique molecular identifiers. TCRdb fed the PCR reads into MiXCR, producing one record per CDR3 protein. The sample lists fewer than 550,000 distinct CDR3 sequences; around 15% were seen once. The sample in question was PBMCs, mostly from graft donor cells, obtained 360 days after TCRalphabeta/CD19-depleted stem cell transplant. All receptors derive from a boy in the first two years of life who had a stem cell transplant for Wiskott-Aldrich syndrome, so the T cells may come from the graft donor.

J is TRBJ2-7 and V is TRBV6-1, with D possibly TRBD1 on 6 matching bases. V was clipped by 7 bases and J by 7 bases, with 20 bases between them. The CDR3 loop spans 14 amino acids. Germline-derived CDR1 and CDR2 are MNHNS and SASEGT. The CDR3 region has the DNA TGTGCCAGCATAGGCGCGCAGGGGAATGGTGAGCAGTACTTC. Translated, it gives CASIGAQGNGEQYF.

This clonotype turned up a few times. The chain has TRBV12-3 or TRBV12-4 and TRBJ2-4, with D tentatively TRBD1 (6 bases). The CDR3 is made up of 16 amino acids. The V and J ends lost 6 bases and 2 bases respectively, with 17 bases between them. CDR3: CASSLHPTGTKNIQYF. For the CDR3, the DNA is TGTGCCAGCAGCCTTCATCCAACAGGGACCAAAAACATTCAGTACTTC.

The rearrangement links TRBV6-5 to TRBJ2-5, with unresolved D. V shed 1 base and J shed 1 base, with 10 bases lying between them. The CDR3 is made up of 15 amino acids. The germline V gene encodes CDR1 MNHEY and CDR2 SVGAGI. DNA of the CDR3: TGTGCCAGCAGTTACTTTCCCGTTGGCCAAGAGACCCAGTACTTC. Protein: CASSYFPVGQETQYF.

The table lists this clonotype with a few counts. The chain links TRBV10-3 to TRBJ1-2, with TRBD1 as a possible D gene (6 bases). This CDR3 comprises 15 residues. The ends were cut back, 10 bases at V and 3 bases at J, with 21 bases in the middle. Germline CDR1 is ENHRY and CDR2 is SYGVKD. CDR3 nucleotide sequence: TGTGCCACCACGTCCGGGGGCGCGGGGGACTATGGCTACACCTTC. Its protein is CATTSGGAGDYGYTF.

The chain links TRBV10-3 to TRBJ2-1, with TRBD2 as a possible D gene (5 bases). The V gene lost 8 bases and the J gene lost 0 bases, with 11 bases spanning the gap. Germline-derived CDR1 and CDR2 are ENHRY and SYGVKD. CDR3 length: 14 amino acids. The DNA for the CDR3 is TGTGCCATCGCGGGTCGAAGCTCCTACAATGAGCAGTTCTTC. Translating it yields CAIAGRSSYNEQFF.

This clonotype was recorded a few times. The genes are TRBV6-2 or TRBV6-3 and TRBJ1-5, with 9 positions matching TRBD1. Trimming removed 9 bases from V and 3 bases from J; junction bases left unmatched: 6. The CDR3 consists of 14 residues. Germline V gene sequence: CDR1 MNHEY, CDR2 SVGEGT. The CDR3, as DNA: TGTGCCAGTTCCCGGGACAGGGACAATCAGCCCCAGCATTTT. Translated: CASSRDRDNQPQHF.